This TCR beta chain is from a study of blood T cell repertoires in COVID-19. Study context: The United States, Italy and Spain provided the acute and convalescent COVID-19 samples. Sources were T cells, B-cell-depleted T cells, or PBMCs; the material itself was cDNA or gDNA.

Patients from Seattle were sampled longitudinally, starting during active infection. Authors' analysis steps: How many nucleated cells were present was estimated from reference gene primer amplification. Sequencing used immunoSEQ multiplex PCR; TCRdb keeps in-frame clones, though not all of them. V, J and clone size are those of that table, while D and trimming were read from the DNA. The sample includes some 300,000 clones, 80% to 90% of them seen just once. Per germline, CDR1 SGHTA and CDR2 FQGTGA. CDR3 length: 13 amino acids. Trimming removed 5 bases from V and 7 bases from J, with 12 bases in between.

The clonotype originates from a woman aged 45 to 65 with COVID-19, enrolled during active disease. Sequencing used peripheral blood. V is TRBV7-3 and J is TRBJ2-1; a possible D gene is TRBD2 (6 bases). The CDR3: CASSPSSVNEQFF. In nucleotides, the CDR3 is TGTGCCAGCAGCCCTTCTAGCGTTAATGAGCAGTTCTTC.